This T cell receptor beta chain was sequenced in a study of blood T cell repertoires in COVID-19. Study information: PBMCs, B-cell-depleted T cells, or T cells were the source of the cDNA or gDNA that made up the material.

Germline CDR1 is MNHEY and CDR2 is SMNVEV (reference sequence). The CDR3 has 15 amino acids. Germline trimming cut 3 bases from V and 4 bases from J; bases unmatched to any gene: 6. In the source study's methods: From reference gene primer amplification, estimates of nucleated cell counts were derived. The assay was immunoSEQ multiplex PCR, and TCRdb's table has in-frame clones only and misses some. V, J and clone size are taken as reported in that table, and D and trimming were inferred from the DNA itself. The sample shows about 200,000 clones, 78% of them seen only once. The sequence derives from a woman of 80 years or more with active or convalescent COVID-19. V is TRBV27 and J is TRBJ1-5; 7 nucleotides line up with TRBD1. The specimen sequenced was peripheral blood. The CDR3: CASSFYRDSNQPQHF. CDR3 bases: TGTGCCAGCAGTTTCTACCGGGACAGTAATCAGCCCCAGCATTTT.